This T cell receptor beta chain is drawn from a study of T cell responses to AZD1222 COVID-19 vaccine. Study outcomes and limitations: As reported, nearly half of all spike-specific TCRs target variant regions that are unmutated. No repertoire was sampled before or during the peak T cell response, only after it.

The data were produced by immunoSEQ multiplex PCR, yet TCRdb's version contains in-frame clones alone and is incomplete. The sample carries approximately 120,000 clones, about 89% recorded once. Regarding this clone: Its target is not known.

The CDR3 length is 14 residues. V was clipped by 3 bases and J by 7 bases, with 13 bases between them. Germline V CDR1 and CDR2: SGHKS, YYEKEE (reference sequence). The sample consisted of peripheral blood, taken on day 0 of AZD1222 vaccination. This clonotype was sampled from an adult in good health. The genes are TRBV5-5 and TRBJ1-4; the D gene is possibly TRBD1 (6 bases). CDR3 residues: CASSWWGAGEKLFF. The CDR3 nucleotides read TGTGCCAGCAGCTGGTGGGGGGCCGGTGAAAAACTGTTTTTT.